This T cell receptor beta chain was sequenced during a study of CD8 T cells in ankylosing spondylitis. One entry per CDR3 protein, called by TCRdb with MiXCR from the 5' RACE reads. This sample has roughly 490,000 distinct CDR3 sequences, with roughly 5.2% found just once. The CDR3 length is 16 residues. J gave up 3 bases and V 10 bases, and 12 bases lay outside the gene matches. Germline V gives CDR1 ENHRY, CDR2 SYGVKD. General observations from the study: A TCR beta motif of eight or nine highly homologous variants seemed to mark ankylosing spondylitis blood.

This clonotype was counted ten times or more. What it binds is unknown. This clonotype was obtained from a male donor with ankylosing spondylitis. The chain uses TRBV10-3 and TRBJ2-2; TRBD1 aligns across 9 bases. Sequenced: blood, either unsorted or a sorted T cell fraction (not recorded which). In nucleotides, the CDR3 is TGTGCCACGGCAACCGCACAGGGGGCTTACACCGGGGAGCTGTTTTTT. Its protein is CATATAQGAYTGELFF.